A single sample gave rise to the 18 T cell receptor beta chains below, sequenced in a study of shared T cell receptors in the human thymus. The repertoire was sequenced with immunoSEQ multiplex PCR; TCRdb's copy has only in-frame clones and lacks some. The sample yields hundreds of thousands of clones, roughly 94% seen once. Sample: thymocytes. These receptors were taken from a human donor.

The chain recombines TRBV21-1 with TRBJ2-7; the table names TRBD1, a call not compared with the DNA. TRBV21-1 is a pseudogene. There are 18 residues in the CDR3. The CDR3: CASSTSSARDRDPYEQYF. CDR3 coding DNA: TGTGCCAGCAGCACCTCATCGGCGCGGGACAGGGACCCCTACGAGCAGTACTTC.

The gene calls are TRBV29-1 and TRBJ2-3; D remains ambiguous. CDR3 length equals 13 residues. Per the germline V gene, CDR1 is SQVTM and CDR2 is ANQGSEA. V lost 7 bases and J lost 1, with 12 bases in between. The CDR3 region is CSGAVQGTDTQYF. CDR3 coding DNA: TGCAGCGGGGCCGTTCAGGGCACAGATACGCAGTATTTT.

This rearrangement joins TRBV14 to TRBJ2-3; no firm D call. V was clipped by 0 bases and J by 3 bases, with 7 bases between them. CDR3 length equals 14 residues. From germline, CDR1 is SGHDN and CDR2 FVKESK. The CDR3 DNA sequence: TGTGCCAGCAGCCAAGATAGTCGGACAGATACGCAGTATTTT. As protein: CASSQDSRTDTQYF. Drawing the rest from reference TRBV14 and TRBJ2-3, the complete variable domain is EAGVTQFPSHSVIEKGQTVTLRCDPISGHDNLYWYRRVMGKEIKFLLHFVKESKQDESGMPNNRFLAERTGGTYSTLKVQPAELEDSGVYFCASSQDSRTDTQYFGPGTRLTVL.

This sequence joins TRBV19 and TRBJ2-4; TRBD1 is a possible D gene (5 bases). The CDR3 extends over 18 amino acids. Looked up from germline, CDR1 is LNHDA and CDR2 is SQIVND (reference sequence). V lost 4 bases, J lost 0 bases, and 19 bases lay in between. The CDR3 sequence: CASSNLTQGLQAKNIQYF. The CDR3 region has the DNA TGTGCCAGTAGTAACCTAACTCAGGGCTTACAAGCCAAAAACATTCAGTACTTC.

CDR3 amino acids: CASSSRDPGQFF. In DNA form, the CDR3 reads TGTGCCAGCAGCTCCCGGGACCCGGGGCAGTTCTTC. The chain recombines TRBV5-6 with TRBJ2-1; D is perhaps TRBD1 or TRBD2 (5 bases each). This CDR3 contains 12 residues. The germline CDR1 and CDR2 sequences are SGHDT and YYEEEE. With 3 bases removed from V and 12 bases from J, the gap between germline ends came to 13 bases.

V and J are TRBV29-1 and TRBJ2-7, with TRBD1 as a possible D gene (5 bases). The CDR3 spans 13 residues. From germline, CDR1 is SQVTM and CDR2 ANQGSEA. Trimming removed 4 bases at V and 4 bases at J, with 14 bases between. CDR3 sequence (DNA): TGCAGCGTTGCGGTCCAGGGTCGTTACGAGCAGTACTTC. Translation: CSVAVQGRYEQYF.

This chain links TRBV11-3 with TRBJ2-2; D is unresolved. The CDR3 runs 13 residues. CDR1 SGHNT and CDR2 YENEEA come from the germline V gene. V dropped 5 bases and J dropped 7 bases, with 11 bases sitting between them. In DNA form, the CDR3 reads TGTGCCAGCAGCCCCCTGGGCGGCGGGGAGCTGTTTTTT. This encodes CASSPLGGGELFF.

This clone was observed a single time. For the CDR3, the DNA is TGTGCCAGCAGTGAAGGGGAACAGGGACCCAAAAACATTCAGTACTTC. It codes for CASSEGEQGPKNIQYF. The chain couples TRBV6-1 to TRBJ2-4, with D possibly matching TRBD1 (6 bases). Trimming took off 1 base at V and 2 bases at J, with 12 bases between the two ends. From germline, CDR1 is MNHNS and CDR2 SASEGT. This CDR3 region has 16 residues.

The V call is TRBV5-1, the J call TRBJ2-7; 9 bases map to TRBD1. The germline V gene encodes CDR1 SGHRS and CDR2 YFSETQ. The CDR3 runs 16 residues. V shed 4 bases and J 1 base; nucleotides not matched to a gene: 9. CDR3 nucleotide sequence: TGCGCCAGCAGCGGCTCCGGGACAGGGCTGTCCTACGAGCAGTACTTC. This encodes CASSGSGTGLSYEQYF.

The chain is built from TRBV6-5 and TRBJ1-2; the D gene is possibly TRBD1 (6 bases). This CDR3 spans 13 amino acids. Trimming stripped 6 bases from V and 3 bases from J, with 11 bases between. Germline CDR1 and CDR2: MNHEY and SVGAGI. The chain's CDR3 is CASSAWTDYGYTF. CDR3 DNA: TGTGCCAGCAGCGCGTGGACAGACTATGGCTACACCTTC.

V usage is TRBV18 and J usage is TRBJ1-5; tentative D call: TRBD1 (5 bases). The CDR3 is made up of 14 amino acids. The V gene's germline CDR1 is KGHSH and CDR2 LQKENI. V was shortened by 2 bases and J by 5 bases, with 10 bases between the two germline ends. In nucleotides, the CDR3 is TGTGCCAGCTCACCAGGGAGAGGGGATCAGCCCCAGCATTTT. As protein: CASSPGRGDQPQHF.

The J gene is TRBJ2-1, the V gene TRBV7-2; 7 nucleotides agree with TRBD2. The CDR3 is made up of 15 amino acids. The V gene's germline CDR1 is SGHTA and CDR2 FQGNSA. Germline trimming cut 5 bases from V and 9 bases from J; bases unmatched to any gene: 13. The CDR3 reads CASSPPRGEWCEQFF. In DNA, the CDR3 is TGTGCCAGCAGCCCCCCCCGGGGGGAATGGTGTGAGCAGTTCTTC.

The chain has TRBV13 and TRBJ2-7, with D possibly TRBD2 on 7 matching bases. V lost 5 bases, J lost 2 bases, and 19 bases lay in between. Germline CDR1 and CDR2: PRHDT and FYEKMQ (reference sequence). The CDR3 length is 16 residues. Here the CDR3 DNA reads TGTGCCAGCAGCCCGAGGGACTACAGGGACCCCTACGAGCAGTACTTC. Protein product: CASSPRDYRDPYEQYF.

This chain uses TRBV5-1 with TRBJ2-3, with D maybe TRBD2 (6 bases). Germline-derived CDR1 and CDR2 are SGHRS and YFSETQ. The CDR3 consists of 15 residues. Trimming pared 0 bases from V and 1 base from J, leaving 9 bases between. CDR3 sequence (DNA): TGCGCCAGCAGCTTGGGAGGGGAGGGCACAGATACGCAGTATTTT. Translating gives CASSLGGEGTDTQYF.

V and J are TRBV27 and TRBJ1-2; D is unclear. V lost 5 bases and J 4 bases, leaving 20 bases between the germline ends. Germline V gene sequence: CDR1 MNHEY, CDR2 SMNVEV (reference sequence). The CDR3 consists of 16 residues. CDR3 DNA sequence: TGTGCCAGCAGTCGAGGTGGGCCCCCGGGAGTCTATGGCTACACCTTC. Translating gives CASSRGGPPGVYGYTF.

The J gene is TRBJ2-7, the V gene TRBV14; the match to TRBD1 covers 7 bases. CDR3 length: 15 residues. Germline-derived CDR1 and CDR2 are SGHDN and FVKESK. V was clipped by 3 bases and J by 3 bases; unmatched bases: 8. This chain's CDR3 is CASSQGQRQGYEQYF. The CDR3 coding sequence is TGTGCCAGCAGCCAGGGCCAGAGACAGGGCTACGAGCAGTACTTC. The whole variable domain, filled in from reference TRBV14 and TRBJ2-7, reads EAGVTQFPSHSVIEKGQTVTLRCDPISGHDNLYWYRRVMGKEIKFLLHFVKESKQDESGMPNNRFLAERTGGTYSTLKVQPAELEDSGVYFCASSQGQRQGYEQYFGPGTRLTVT.

The chain employs TRBV5-1 and TRBJ2-4; either TRBD1 or TRBD2 may fit D (5 bases each). V was trimmed by 0 bases and J by 8 bases, leaving 18 bases between them. The CDR3 contains 16 residues. Germline V gives CDR1 SGHRS, CDR2 YFSETQ. This chain's CDR3 is CASSLGGLGDEDIQYF. CDR3 DNA sequence: TGCGCCAGCAGCTTGGGAGGGCTGGGGGATGAGGACATTCAGTACTTC.

CDR3 amino acids: CASSEEFGGNEQFF. Written as DNA, the CDR3 is TGCGCCAGCAGTGAGGAATTCGGCGGGAATGAGCAGTTCTTC. The chain links TRBV10-1 to TRBJ2-1, with D possibly matching TRBD2 (5 bases). Germline loops: CDR1 WNHNN, CDR2 SYGVQD (reference sequence). The CDR3 is made up of 14 amino acids. The V gene lost 2 bases and the J gene lost 7 bases, with 12 bases spanning the gap.